These T cell receptor beta chains were read from a single sample in a study of cytomegalovirus exposure and HLA in healthy donors. The method was immunoSEQ multiplex PCR; TCRdb's version includes in-frame clones alone and lacks a portion of them. In the table there are approximately 300,000 clones, 70% to 90% of which are singletons. Sequencing was performed on PBMCs. The source of these receptors is a woman aged 18-30 years in good health and CMV-seronegative. Each CDR3 is given with its conserved first and last residue. Fields, in order: J gene, clone size, V gene, D gene, CDR3 protein, CDR3 DNA. A D gene is named only where the DNA matches it firmly. Size is stated for part of the rows, as once, few or many counts, or as a class when the clone is expanded.

J gene: TRBJ1-2; clone size: .; V gene: TRBV28; D gene: .; CDR3 protein: CASSSTIGQQPNYGYTF; CDR3 DNA: TGTGCCAGCAGTTCCACGATAGGACAGCAACCTAACTATGGCTACACCTTC
J gene: TRBJ1-3; clone size: .; V gene: TRBV9; D gene: .; CDR3 protein: CASRGQGTAGNTIYF; CDR3 DNA: TGTGCCAGCAGGGGACAAGGGACGGCAGGAAACACCATATATTTT
J gene: TRBJ2-7; clone size: few; V gene: TRBV5-6; D gene: .; CDR3 protein: CASSLTPYEQYF; CDR3 DNA: TGTGCCAGCAGCTTGACACCATACGAGCAGTACTTC
J gene: TRBJ1-1; clone size: .; V gene: TRBV11-2; D gene: .; CDR3 protein: CASSLDGGVMNTEAFF; CDR3 DNA: TGTGCCAGCAGCTTAGATGGTGGAGTTATGAACACTGAAGCTTTCTTT
J gene: TRBJ2-3; clone size: .; V gene: TRBV28; D gene: .; CDR3 protein: CASSDRTAQYF; CDR3 DNA: TGTGCCAGCAGTGATCGCACAGCGCAGTATTTT
J gene: TRBJ1-1; clone size: .; V gene: TRBV9; D gene: .; CDR3 protein: CASSVRGGAPFNTEAFF; CDR3 DNA: TGTGCCAGCAGCGTACGCGGTGGGGCACCCTTTAACACTGAAGCTTTCTTT
J gene: TRBJ1-2; clone size: .; V gene: TRBV7-2; D gene: TRBD1; CDR3 protein: CASSSGDRERGYTF; CDR3 DNA: TGTGCCAGCAGCTCCGGAGACAGGGAACGTGGCTACACCTTC
J gene: TRBJ1-1; clone size: .; V gene: TRBV29-1; D gene: TRBD1; CDR3 protein: CSVELQGWGEAFF; CDR3 DNA: TGCAGCGTTGAACTACAGGGGTGGGGTGAAGCTTTCTTT
J gene: TRBJ2-2; clone size: .; V gene: TRBV19; D gene: TRBD2; CDR3 protein: CASTRTSGSSDTGELFF; CDR3 DNA: TGTGCCAGTACCAGGACTAGCGGGAGTTCGGACACCGGGGAGCTGTTTTTT
J gene: TRBJ1-4; clone size: .; V gene: TRBV7-9; D gene: TRBD1; CDR3 protein: CASSPQGIQATNEKLFF; CDR3 DNA: TGTGCCAGCAGCCCACAGGGGATACAAGCAACTAATGAAAAACTGTTTTTT
J gene: TRBJ2-3; clone size: few; V gene: TRBV28; D gene: .; CDR3 protein: CASSLGPGGTDTQYF; CDR3 DNA: TGTGCCAGCAGTTTAGGACCGGGAGGCACAGATACGCAGTATTTT
J gene: TRBJ1-2; clone size: .; V gene: TRBV28; D gene: .; CDR3 protein: CASSLPTGNYGYTF; CDR3 DNA: TGTGCCAGCAGTCTTCCGACGGGTAACTATGGCTACACCTTC
J gene: TRBJ2-5; clone size: .; V gene: TRBV2; D gene: .; CDR3 protein: CASSDDFQETQYF; CDR3 DNA: TGTGCCAGCAGTGACGACTTCCAAGAGACCCAGTACTTC
J gene: TRBJ1-3; clone size: few; V gene: TRBV18; D gene: .; CDR3 protein: CASSTDSLSGNTIYF; CDR3 DNA: TGTGCCAGCTCAACCGACAGCCTCTCTGGAAACACCATATATTTT
J gene: TRBJ1-2; clone size: .; V gene: TRBV28; D gene: .; CDR3 protein: CASSPHTDSGYTF; CDR3 DNA: TGTGCCAGCAGTCCCCACACGGACAGTGGCTACACCTTC
J gene: TRBJ2-7; clone size: once; V gene: TRBV27; D gene: TRBD2; CDR3 protein: CASSLLAGGERPYEQYF; CDR3 DNA: TGTGCCAGCAGTTTGCTAGCGGGAGGGGAAAGACCCTACGAGCAGTACTTC
J gene: TRBJ2-3; clone size: .; V gene: TRBV7-2; D gene: .; CDR3 protein: CASSFQGSTDTQYF; CDR3 DNA: TGTGCCAGCAGCTTTCAGGGAAGCACAGATACGCAGTATTTT
J gene: TRBJ2-1; clone size: .; V gene: TRBV29-1; D gene: .; CDR3 protein: CSVPNRNNEQFF; CDR3 DNA: TGCAGCGTTCCTAATAGAAACAATGAGCAGTTCTTC